These 9 T cell receptor beta chains share one sample of origin, sequenced in a study of shared clonotypes between healthy human individuals. TCRdb keeps only in-frame clones here, not all; method: immunoSEQ multiplex PCR. The table has about 2.3 million clones, more than 85% seen once. The sample was naive CD4+ T cells from PBMCs. The subset here: CD45RA+ positively selected. These TCRs come from a young man in good health. Some clones in this sample may be carry-over from other donors' samples.

The J gene is TRBJ2-6, the V gene TRBV7-9; D assignment may be TRBD1 or TRBD2 (5 bases each). Germline V CDR1 and CDR2: SEHNR, FQNEAQ (reference sequence). V gave up 8 bases and J gave up 2 bases, with 25 bases separating them. CDR3 length: 19 residues. The CDR3 DNA is TGTGCCAGCCCCCAACCGCCGCGTGACCTGGGACCTGGGGCCAACGTCCTGACTTTC. Protein product: CASPQPPRDLGPGANVLTF.

About this clone itself: In the same sample, other DNA sequences code for this CDR3. The chain combines TRBV11-2 with TRBJ2-1; unclear D gene. Trimming shortened V by 4 bases and J by 4 bases, and 8 bases separated the two germline ends. Germline CDR1 SGHAT, CDR2 FQNNGV. This CDR3 has 13 residues. CDR3 region: CASSSTGYNEQFF. For the CDR3, the DNA is TGTGCCAGCAGCTCGACTGGGTACAATGAGCAGTTCTTC.

J is TRBJ1-1 and V is TRBV10-3; 7 bases are shared with TRBD1. V was pared by 10 bases and J by 4 bases, with 3 bases of the junction left unmatched. This CDR3 contains 11 residues. The germline gives CDR1 ENHRY, CDR2 SYGVKD. CDR3 DNA sequence: TGTGCCACCTCAGGGGGCACTGAAGCTTTCTTT. Translation gives CATSGGTEAFF.

As regards this clone: The same CDR3 arises from other DNA sequences in this sample as well. CDR3 bases: TGTGCCAGTAGTCGGCTGAACACTGAAGCTTTCTTT. Amino acids: CASSRLNTEAFF. V usage is TRBV19 and J usage is TRBJ1-1; D is ambiguous. V was pared by 5 bases and J by 0 bases, with 4 bases between. This CDR3 is built from 12 residues. Germline-derived CDR1 and CDR2 are LNHDA and SQIVND (reference sequence). Drawing the rest from reference TRBV19 and TRBJ1-1, the complete variable domain is DGGITQSPKYLFRKEGQNVTLSCEQNLNHDAMYWYRQDPGQGLRLIYYSQIVNDFQKGDIAEGYSVSREKKESFPLTVTSAQKNPTAFYLCASSRLNTEAFFGQGTRLTVV.

This chain joins TRBV5-8 and TRBJ1-1; the match to TRBD1 covers 7 bases. The CDR3 is 16 residues long. The ends lost 3 bases at V and 5 bases at J; junction bases unmatched: 13. Per the germline V gene, CDR1 is SGHTS and CDR2 is YDEGEE. The CDR3: CASSWGRQGRGTEAFF. CDR3 coding DNA: TGTGCCAGCAGCTGGGGTCGACAGGGCAGGGGGACTGAAGCTTTCTTT.

V usage is TRBV15 and J usage is TRBJ1-1; D call uncertain. Per the germline V gene, CDR1 is LNHNV and CDR2 is YYDKDF (reference sequence). This CDR3 region has 14 residues. Trimming took 4 bases from V and 0 from J, leaving 9 bases between them. The CDR3 coding sequence is TGTGCCACCAGCACCCGGACGGTGAACACTGAAGCTTTCTTT. This codes for CATSTRTVNTEAFF.

This chain joins TRBV6-4 and TRBJ1-2, with D uncertain. Between the trimmed V and J ends, which lost 6 bases and 0 bases, there was a span of 5 bases. Per the germline V gene, CDR1 is MRHNA and CDR2 is SNTAGT. The CDR3 is 12 amino acids. The CDR3 coding sequence is TGTGCCAGCAGAGGTCCTAACTATGGCTACACCTTC. Protein product: CASRGPNYGYTF.

The chain couples TRBV5-3 to TRBJ1-2; D is unresolved. TRBV5-3 is designated an ORF whose function remains uncertain. Deletions cut 3 bases from V and 1 base from J, with 10 bases between. CDR3 length: 14 amino acids. CDR3 in DNA: TGTGCCAGAAGCTGGACCGAGATTAACTATGGCTACACCTTC. This sequence encodes CARSWTEINYGYTF.

The chain carries TRBV7-3 and TRBJ2-5, with a possible D match to TRBD2 (6 bases). Trimming took 4 bases from V and 2 from J, leaving 8 bases between them. CDR3 length: 13 amino acids. Germline V gives CDR1 SGHTA, CDR2 FQGTGA. This CDR3 is CASSSAGQETQYF. Written as DNA, the CDR3 is TGTGCCAGCAGCTCCGCGGGGCAAGAGACCCAGTACTTC.